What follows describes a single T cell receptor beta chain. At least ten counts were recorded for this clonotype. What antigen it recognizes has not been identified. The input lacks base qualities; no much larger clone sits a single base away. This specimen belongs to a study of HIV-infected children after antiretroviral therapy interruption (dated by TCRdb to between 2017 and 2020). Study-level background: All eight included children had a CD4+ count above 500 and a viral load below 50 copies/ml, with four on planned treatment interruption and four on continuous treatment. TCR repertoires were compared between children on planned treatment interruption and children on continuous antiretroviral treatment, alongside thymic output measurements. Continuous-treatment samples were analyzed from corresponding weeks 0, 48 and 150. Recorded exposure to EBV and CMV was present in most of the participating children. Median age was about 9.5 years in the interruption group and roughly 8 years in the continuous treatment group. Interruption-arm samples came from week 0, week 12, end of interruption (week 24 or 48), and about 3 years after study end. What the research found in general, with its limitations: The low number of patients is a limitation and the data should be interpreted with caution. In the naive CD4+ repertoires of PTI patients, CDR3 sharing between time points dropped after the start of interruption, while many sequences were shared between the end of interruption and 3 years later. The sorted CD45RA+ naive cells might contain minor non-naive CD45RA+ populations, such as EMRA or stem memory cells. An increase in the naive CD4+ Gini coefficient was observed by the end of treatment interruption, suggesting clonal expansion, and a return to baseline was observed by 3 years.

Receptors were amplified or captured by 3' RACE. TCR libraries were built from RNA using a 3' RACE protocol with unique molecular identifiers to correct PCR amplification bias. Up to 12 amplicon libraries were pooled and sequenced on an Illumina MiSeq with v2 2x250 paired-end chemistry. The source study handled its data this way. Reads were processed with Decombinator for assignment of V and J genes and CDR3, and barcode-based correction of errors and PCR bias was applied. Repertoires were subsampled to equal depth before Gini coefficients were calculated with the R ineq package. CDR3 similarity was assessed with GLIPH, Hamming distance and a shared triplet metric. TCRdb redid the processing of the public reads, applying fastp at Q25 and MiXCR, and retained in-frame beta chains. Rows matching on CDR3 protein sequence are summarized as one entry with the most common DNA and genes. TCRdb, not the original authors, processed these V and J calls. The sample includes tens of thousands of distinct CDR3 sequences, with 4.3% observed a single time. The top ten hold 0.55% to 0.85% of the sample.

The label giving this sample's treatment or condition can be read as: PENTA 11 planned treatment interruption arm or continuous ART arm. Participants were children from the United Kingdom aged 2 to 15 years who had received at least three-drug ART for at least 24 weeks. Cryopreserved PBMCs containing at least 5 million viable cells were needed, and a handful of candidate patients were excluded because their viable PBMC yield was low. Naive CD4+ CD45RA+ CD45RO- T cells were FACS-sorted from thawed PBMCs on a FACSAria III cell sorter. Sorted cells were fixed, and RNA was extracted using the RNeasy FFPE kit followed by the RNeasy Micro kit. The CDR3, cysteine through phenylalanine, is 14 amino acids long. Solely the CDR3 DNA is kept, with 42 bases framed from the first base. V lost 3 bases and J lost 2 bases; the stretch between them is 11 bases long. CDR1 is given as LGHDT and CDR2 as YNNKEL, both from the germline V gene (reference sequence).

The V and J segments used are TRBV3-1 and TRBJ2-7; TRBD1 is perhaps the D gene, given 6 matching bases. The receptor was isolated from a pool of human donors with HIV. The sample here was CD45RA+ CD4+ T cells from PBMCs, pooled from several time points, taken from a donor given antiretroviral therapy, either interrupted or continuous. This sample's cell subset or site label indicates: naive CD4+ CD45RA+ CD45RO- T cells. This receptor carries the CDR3 CASSQGTPPYEQYF. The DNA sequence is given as TGTGCCAGCAGCCAGGGGACACCACCCTACGAGCAGTACTTC.